The T cell receptor (beta chain) described here comes from a study of metastatic and nonmetastatic thyroid tumors. Every patient was untreated before thyroid surgery. TCRdb re-called the PCR reads through MiXCR. The sample has under 45,000 clones; 35% are singletons. Looked up from germline, CDR1 is KGHSH and CDR2 is LQKENI. The CDR3 is 13 residues long. J lost 7 bases, V lost 6 bases, and 7 bases had no gene match. The table lists this clone with a few counts. The sequence was obtained from a female donor with papillary thyroid cancer or a benign thyroid nodule (not recorded which). Some clones in this sample may be carry-over from other donors' samples. The sample was tumor tissue. V and J are TRBV18 and TRBJ1-2; 8 nucleotides line up with TRBD1. This CDR3 is CASSPGTGTGYTF. CDR3 coding DNA: TGTGCCAGCTCCCCAGGGACAGGCACTGGCTACACCTTC.